Each of the 2 T cell receptor beta chains below was sequenced from the same sample in a study of shared clonotypes between healthy human individuals. Libraries were prepared by immunoSEQ multiplex PCR; TCRdb keeps only in-frame clonotypes and omits some of them. The sample gives 520,000 or so clones, roughly 78% of which show up once; about an eighth is in the top ten. The sample consisted of PBMCs. These receptors were collected from a woman in her 40s in good health. Some clones in this sample may be carry-over from other donors' samples.

The rearrangement uses TRBV5-1 and TRBJ2-2; 9 bases agree with TRBD2. Germline lookup yields CDR1 SGHRS and CDR2 YFSETQ. The length of the CDR3 is 15 residues. Losses at the gene ends were 1 base for V and 6 bases for J; bases not matched to a gene: 4. The CDR3 sequence: CASSLPAGGAGELFF. CDR3 nucleotides: TGCGCCAGCAGCTTGCCAGCGGGAGGCGCCGGGGAGCTGTTTTTT.

V is TRBV25-1 and J is TRBJ2-5; TRBD2 agrees at 7 bases. CDR1 and CDR2 (germline): MGHDK, SYGVNS. The V and J ends lost 2 bases and 2 bases, in that order; junction bases with no gene match: 8. This CDR3 contains 16 residues. CDR3 amino acids: CASSEAGTTGQETQYF. The CDR3 DNA reads as TGTGCCAGCAGTGAAGCCGGGACTACGGGACAAGAGACCCAGTACTTC.